The 22 T cell receptor beta chains below all came from one sample that was sequenced in a study of regulatory T cells in long-lasting Graves disease. Sequencing libraries for TCR beta were prepared with iRepertoire HTBI primers and Arm-PCR of CDR3 regions. TCRdb re-derived calls from the multiplex PCR reads in MiXCR, one entry per CDR3 protein. The table shows 440,000 or so distinct CDR3 sequences, with just under 15% occurring only once. Time point here: newly diagnosed GD, antithyroid drugs for less than 3 months. With RNA extracted from PBMCs as input, the TCR library was made. The sample also formed part of further work on T cells in Graves' hyperthyroidism and ophthalmopathy.

This sample comprised peripheral blood mononuclear cells (PBMCs), obtained at new diagnosis, from a patient treated with antithyroid drugs. Source of these receptors: a woman younger than 45 with Graves disease.

This clonotype was observed a few times. The chain links TRBV30 to TRBJ2-7; 9 bases align to TRBD2. The length of the CDR3 is 14 residues. Trimming at V came to 6 bases and at J to 2 bases, leaving 8 bases not matched to a gene. Germline-derived CDR1 and CDR2 are GTSNPN and SVGIG (reference sequence). CDR3 bases: TGTGCCTGTCGGCCTAGCGGGACAACCTACGAGCAGTACTTC. Amino acids: CACRPSGTTYEQYF.

With regard to this clonotype: A much larger clone is a single base away; this may be a read error. The chain uses TRBV3-1 and TRBJ2-7; TRBD2 agrees at 10 bases. CDR3 length equals 15 residues. V lost 2 bases, J lost 2 bases, and 3 bases stayed unmatched. Germline V gene sequence: CDR1 LGHDT, CDR2 YNNKEL (reference sequence). The CDR3 loop reads CASSQRSGRAYEQYF. The CDR3 coding sequence is TGTGCCAGCAGCCAACGGAGCGGGAGGGCCTACGAGCAGTACTTC.

This clonotype has only a few counts. The CDR3 DNA is TGTGCCAGCAGCCAAGATCCAGGGGGGCATGAGCAGTTCTTC. Translating it yields CASSQDPGGHEQFF. The chain has TRBV4-2 and TRBJ2-1, with a possible D match to TRBD1 (7 bases). This CDR3 is built from 14 residues. The V gene lost 0 bases and the J gene lost 8 bases, with 11 bases spanning the gap. Germline CDR1 and CDR2: LGHNA and YNFKEQ.

This clonotype was seen repeatedly, ten times or more. The chain is built from TRBV29-1 and TRBJ1-1; D possibly corresponds to TRBD1 (5 bases). The CDR3 has 14 amino acids. Per the germline V gene, CDR1 is SQVTM and CDR2 is ANQGSEA. Trimming took 6 bases from V and 1 from J, leaving 15 bases between them. The CDR3 region is CSVNRKLENTEAFF. Written as DNA, the CDR3 is TGCAGCGTAAACAGGAAACTCGAGAACACTGAAGCTTTCTTT.

This clonotype came up a few times. The V call is TRBV6-2 or TRBV6-3, the J call TRBJ1-1; D gene unclear. The V gene lost 7 bases and the J gene lost 6 bases, with 9 bases spanning the gap. The CDR3 is made up of 11 amino acids. CDR1 is MNHEY and CDR2 is SVGEGT in the germline V gene. Here the CDR3 reads CASIGPPEAFF. CDR3 bases: TGTGCCAGCATTGGACCGCCTGAAGCTTTCTTT.

The sample holds many counts of this clonotype. V usage is TRBV5-6 and J usage is TRBJ2-1; D not certain. The ends were cut back, 3 bases at V and 6 bases at J, with 7 bases in the middle. Per the germline V gene, CDR1 is SGHDT and CDR2 is YYEEEE. The CDR3 is 12 amino acids. CDR3 region: CASSSDSNEQFF. The CDR3 nucleotides read TGTGCCAGCAGCTCGGATAGCAATGAGCAGTTCTTC.

This clonotype was recorded a few times. The rearrangement uses TRBV14 and TRBJ2-5; tentative D call: TRBD2 (6 bases). This CDR3 comprises 15 residues. Germline CDR1 is SGHDN and CDR2 is FVKESK. V lost 4 bases, J lost 1 base, and 13 bases lay in between. This CDR3 is CASSLTGRRQETQYF. The CDR3 bases are TGTGCCAGCAGCCTGACCGGGAGACGCCAAGAGACCCAGTACTTC.

This clonotype was observed many times. This sequence joins TRBV24-1 and TRBJ2-1; no clear D gene. Deletions cut 5 bases from V and 4 bases from J, with 14 bases between. The CDR3 sequence is 15 residues long. Germline CDR1 KGHDR, CDR2 SFDVKD. Here the CDR3 DNA reads TGTGCCACCAGTGTTACGGCGACCAATTACAATGAGCAGTTCTTC. Translating gives CATSVTATNYNEQFF.

This clonotype was found many times. The chain carries TRBV13 and TRBJ2-7; 10 bases fit TRBD2. The CDR3 contains 15 residues. V was pared by 4 bases and J by 1 base, with 4 bases of the junction left unmatched. The germline CDR1 and CDR2 sequences are PRHDT and FYEKMQ (reference sequence). As DNA, the CDR3 is TGTGCCAGCAGCTCACCTAGCGGGAGATCCTACGAGCAGTACTTC. Encoded protein: CASSSPSGRSYEQYF.

This clonotype was detected only a few times. The CDR3 sequence is CAWIGAGPGNTIYF. The DNA of the CDR3 is TGTGCCTGGATCGGCGCGGGCCCTGGAAACACCATATATTTT. The J gene is TRBJ1-3, the V gene TRBV30, with D unresolved. Deletions cut 4 bases from V and 2 bases from J, with 12 bases between. The germline gives CDR1 GTSNPN, CDR2 SVGIG (reference sequence). This CDR3 has 14 residues.

The chain links TRBV6-4 to TRBJ2-1, with a weak D call TRBD2 (6 bases). There are 14 residues in the CDR3. Trimming shortened V by 4 bases and J by 8 bases, and 15 bases separated the two germline ends. Germline CDR1 is MRHNA and CDR2 is SNTAGT. CDR3: CASSVAGSGDEQFF. Written as DNA, the CDR3 is TGTGCCAGCAGTGTAGCCGGGAGCGGCGATGAGCAGTTCTTC.

In the case of this clonotype: This clone may be a read error of a much larger clone one base away. The V gene is TRBV12-3 or TRBV12-4, the J gene TRBJ2-6; D is undetermined. The J call is doubtful: the DNA matches TRBJ2-7 better. The CDR3 loop spans 12 amino acids. The CDR3 is CASSKKADEQYF. CDR3 DNA sequence: TGTGCCAGCTCTAAAAAGGCCGATGAGCAGTACTTC.

V usage is TRBV11-3 and J usage is TRBJ2-3, with 10 bases identical to TRBD2. V lost 5 bases, J lost 0 bases, and 5 bases stayed unmatched. CDR1 and CDR2 (germline): SGHNT, YENEEA. The CDR3 consists of 16 residues. For the CDR3, the DNA is TGTGCCAGCAGCCTTAGCGGGAGGAAAAGCACAGATACGCAGTATTTT. This codes for CASSLSGRKSTDTQYF.

The sample holds many counts of this clonotype. The chain uses TRBV29-1 and TRBJ2-7, with D possibly matching TRBD1 (7 bases). Trimming took off 7 bases at V and 0 bases at J, with 16 bases between the two ends. In germline, CDR1 is SQVTM, CDR2 ANQGSEA. The length of the CDR3 is 14 residues. The CDR3 DNA reads TGCAGCGCCCTCAGGGGGGAGAGCTCCTACGAGCAGTACTTC. This translates into CSALRGESSYEQYF.

To note about this clonotype: Since a much larger clone is just one base distant, this may be a read error. The genes are TRBV20-1 and TRBJ1-2; D uncertain. Trimming cost V 3 bases and J 4 bases, with 12 bases left between them. CDR1 DFQATT and CDR2 SNEGSKA come from the germline V gene (reference sequence). The length of the CDR3 is 13 residues. CDR3 residues: CSASWPSAYGYTF. CDR3 in DNA: TGCAGTGCTAGTTGGCCCAGCGCCTATGGCTACACCTTC.

The chain links TRBV2 to TRBJ2-5, with 13 bases identical to TRBD2. The V segment lost 7 bases and the J segment 3 bases; nucleotides outside the gene matches: 8. This CDR3 is built from 16 residues. Germline CDR1 SNHLY, CDR2 FYNNEI. CDR3 residues: CASKGLAGDLEETQYF. The DNA of the CDR3 is TGTGCCAGCAAAGGACTAGCGGGAGACTTAGAAGAGACCCAGTACTTC. The complete variable domain, with remaining parts taken from reference TRBV2 and TRBJ2-5, reads EPEVTQTPSHQVTQMGQEVILRCVPISNHLYFYWYRQILGQKVEFLVSFYNNEISEKSEIFDDQFSVERPDGSNFTLKIRSTKLEDSAMYFCASKGLAGDLEETQYFGPGTRLLVL.

There are many counts of this clonotype. This sequence joins TRBV9 and TRBJ2-7; D is unclear. Trimming pared 4 bases from V and 6 bases from J, leaving 14 bases between. CDR3 length: 13 residues. CDR1 and CDR2 (germline): SGDLS, YYNGEE. The CDR3 here is CASSPLGWSEQYF. The CDR3 DNA follows: TGTGCCAGCAGCCCTCTAGGGTGGAGCGAGCAGTACTTC.

The sample holds many counts of this clonotype. The chain links TRBV4-2 to TRBJ1-6; TRBD1 is a possible D gene (5 bases). Germline loops: CDR1 LGHNA, CDR2 YNFKEQ. This CDR3 contains 16 residues. Trimming removed 1 base from V and 9 bases from J, with 16 bases in between. Here the CDR3 reads CASSQVLERGGSPLHF. The DNA for the CDR3 is TGTGCCAGCAGCCAAGTGCTCGAGAGGGGAGGTTCACCCCTCCACTTT.

This clonotype was counted ten times or more. The genes are TRBV28 and TRBJ2-7; D remains unclear. Germline V gene lookup returns CDR1 MDHEN and CDR2 SYDVKM. CDR3 length equals 15 residues. The ends were cut back, 1 base at V and 5 bases at J, with 15 bases in the middle. Written as DNA, the CDR3 is TGTGCCAGCAGTTTATCGGGCGAAGGGAAGAACGAGCAGTACTTC. Its translation is CASSLSGEGKNEQYF.

This clonotype was seen at least ten times. The rearrangement links TRBV29-1 to TRBJ2-1; D unclear. The CDR3 loop spans 10 amino acids. Germline loops: CDR1 SQVTM, CDR2 ANQGSEA. CDR3: CSGSYNEQFF. CDR3 in DNA: TGCAGTGGATCCTACAATGAGCAGTTCTTC.

This clonotype was seen repeatedly, ten times or more. The chain has TRBV11-2 and TRBJ2-2, with TRBD2 matching over 10 bases. V gave up 7 bases and J gave up 8 bases; unmatched junction bases: 10. Germline-derived CDR1 and CDR2 are SGHAT and FQNNGV. There are 15 residues in the CDR3. DNA for the CDR3: TGTGCCAGCACCTTTCGGGCTAGCGGGAGTGGGGAGCTGTTTTTT. Translated: CASTFRASGSGELFF.

The chain combines TRBV9 with TRBJ2-1; no definite D call. The V end lost 3 bases, the J end lost 9 bases, and 7 bases lay between the germline ends. Germline CDR1 SGDLS, CDR2 YYNGEE. This CDR3 has 11 amino acids. CDR3: CASSGDGEQFF. In DNA, the CDR3 is TGTGCCAGCAGCGGCGATGGTGAGCAGTTCTTC.